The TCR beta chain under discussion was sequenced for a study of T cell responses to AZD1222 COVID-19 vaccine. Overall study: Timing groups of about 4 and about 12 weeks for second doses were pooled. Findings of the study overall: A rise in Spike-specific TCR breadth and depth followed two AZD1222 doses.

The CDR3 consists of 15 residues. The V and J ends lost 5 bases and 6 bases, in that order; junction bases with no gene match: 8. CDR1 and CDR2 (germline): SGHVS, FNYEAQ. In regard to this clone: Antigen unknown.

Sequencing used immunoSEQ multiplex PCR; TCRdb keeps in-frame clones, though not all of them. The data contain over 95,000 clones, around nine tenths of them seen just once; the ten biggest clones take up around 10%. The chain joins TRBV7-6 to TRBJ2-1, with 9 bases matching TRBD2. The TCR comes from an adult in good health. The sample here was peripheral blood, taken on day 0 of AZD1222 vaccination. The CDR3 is CASSPLAGLGNEQFF. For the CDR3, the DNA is TGTGCCAGCAGCCCTCTAGCGGGGCTTGGCAATGAGCAGTTCTTC. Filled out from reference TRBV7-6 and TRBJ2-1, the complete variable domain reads GAGVSQSPRYKVTKRGQDVALRCDPISGHVSLYWYRQALGQGPEFLTYFNYEAQQDKSGLPNDRFSAERPEGSISTLTIQRTEQRDSAMYRCASSPLAGLGNEQFFGPGTRLTVL.